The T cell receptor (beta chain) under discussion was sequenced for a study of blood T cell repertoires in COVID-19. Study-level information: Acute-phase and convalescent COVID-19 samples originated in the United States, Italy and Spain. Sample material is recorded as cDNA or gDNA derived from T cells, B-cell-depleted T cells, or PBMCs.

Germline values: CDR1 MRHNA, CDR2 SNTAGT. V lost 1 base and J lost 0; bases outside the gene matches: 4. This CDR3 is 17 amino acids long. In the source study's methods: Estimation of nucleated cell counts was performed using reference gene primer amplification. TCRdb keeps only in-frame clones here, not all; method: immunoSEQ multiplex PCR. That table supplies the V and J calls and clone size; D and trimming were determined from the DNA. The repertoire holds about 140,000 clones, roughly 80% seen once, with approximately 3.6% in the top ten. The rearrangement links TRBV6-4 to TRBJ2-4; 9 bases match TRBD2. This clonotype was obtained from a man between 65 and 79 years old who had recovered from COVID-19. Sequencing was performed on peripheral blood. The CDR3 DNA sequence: TGTGCCAGCAGTGACTGGGGGCGGGAGGGAGCCAAAAACATTCAGTACTTC. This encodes CASSDWGREGAKNIQYF.